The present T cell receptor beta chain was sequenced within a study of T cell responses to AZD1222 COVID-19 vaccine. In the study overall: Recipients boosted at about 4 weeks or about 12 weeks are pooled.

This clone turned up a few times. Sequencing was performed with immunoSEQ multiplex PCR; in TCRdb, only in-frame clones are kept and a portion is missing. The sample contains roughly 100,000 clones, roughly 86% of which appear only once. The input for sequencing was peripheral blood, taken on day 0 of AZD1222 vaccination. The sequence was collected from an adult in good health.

The CDR3 sequence: CASSFAGQLFSGNTIYF. The CDR3 DNA is TGTGCCAGCAGTTTTGCGGGACAGCTCTTCTCTGGAAACACCATATATTTT. This chain joins TRBV28 and TRBJ1-3; 7 nucleotides align to TRBD1. In germline, CDR1 is MDHEN, CDR2 SYDVKM. The trim removed 3 bases at V and 0 bases at J, leaving 8 bases unmatched. The CDR3 totals 17 residues.